Following are 9 T cell receptor beta chains from one sample sequenced in a study of T cells in Graves' hyperthyroidism and ophthalmopathy. The CDR3 regions of TCR beta were amplified from RNA transcripts. The HTBI primer set served for first-round RT-PCR of the TCR CDR3. MiXCR, run by TCRdb on the multiplex PCR reads, gives a single entry per CDR3 protein. The table includes about 640,000 distinct CDR3 sequences, roughly 15% detected once. Sequencing was done on a sample of blood. These receptors came from a woman aged 45 to 65 with Graves' ophthalmopathy.

The chain is built from TRBV15 and TRBJ1-2; unclear D gene. The CDR3 sequence is 13 residues long. V was trimmed by 7 bases and J by 4 bases, leaving 13 bases between them. The germline CDR1 and CDR2 sequences are LNHNV and YYDKDF (reference sequence). The chain's CDR3 is CATKSGQSYGYTF. Written as DNA, the CDR3 is TGTGCCACCAAGTCCGGTCAAAGCTATGGCTACACCTTC. Full variable domain (outside the CDR3, taken from reference TRBV15 and TRBJ1-2): DAMVIQNPRYQVTQFGKPVTLSCSQTLNHNVMYWYQQKSSQAPKLLFHYYDKDFNNEADTPDNFQSRRPNTSFCFLDIRSPGLGDTAMYLCATKSGQSYGYTFGSGTRLTVV.

This clonotype was picked up many times. The chain links TRBV7-8 to TRBJ2-3, with D unresolved. V dropped 1 base and J dropped 0 bases, with 11 bases sitting between them. The CDR3 consists of 16 residues. Germline assignment: CDR1 SGHVS and CDR2 FQNEAQ. The CDR3 bases are TGTGCCAGCAGCTTAGTGGCAGCGTTTAGCACAGATACGCAGTATTTT. Residues: CASSLVAAFSTDTQYF.

This clonotype has a handful of counts. The V and J genes are TRBV27 and TRBJ2-2; possibly TRBD1 for D (5 bases). The CDR3 sequence is 14 residues long. The germline gives CDR1 MNHEY, CDR2 SMNVEV (reference sequence). V was clipped by 2 bases and J by 6 bases, with 10 bases between them. The CDR3, as DNA: TGTGCCAGCAGTTTACAGGGTCTTTCCGGGGAGCTGTTTTTT. Its translation: CASSLQGLSGELFF.

CDR3 nucleotides: TGTGCCAGCGCCCGGGACAGTCGAACCTACGAGCAGTACTTC. Protein product: CASARDSRTYEQYF. The V gene is TRBV6-2 or TRBV6-3, the J gene TRBJ2-7; TRBD1 aligns across 7 bases. The length of the CDR3 is 14 residues. Losses at the gene ends were 8 bases for V and 2 bases for J; bases not matched to a gene: 9. Germline-derived CDR1 and CDR2 are MNHEY and SVGEGT.

At least ten counts were recorded for this clonotype. The chain has TRBV7-9 and TRBJ1-2; D unresolved. Germline CDR1 is SEHNR and CDR2 is FQNEAQ (reference sequence). V lost 3 bases, J lost 8 bases, and 7 bases lay in between. The CDR3 has 11 amino acids. As DNA, the CDR3 is TGTGCCAGCAGCTTTGACTGGGGCTACACCTTC. This sequence encodes CASSFDWGYTF.

This clonotype was counted at least ten times. The chain uses TRBV30 and TRBJ1-4; possibly TRBD1 for D (6 bases). Germline CDR1 GTSNPN, CDR2 SVGIG (reference sequence). CDR3 size: 12 residues. Trimming removed 8 bases at V and 13 bases at J, with 20 bases between. CDR3 protein: CAGSSGGRGLFF. Here the CDR3 DNA reads TGTGCCGGAAGTTCTGGGGGGCGCGGACTGTTTTTT.

This clonotype came up many times. CDR3 region: CASSYDAVQPQHF. The CDR3 region has the DNA TGTGCCAGCAGTTACGACGCCGTTCAGCCCCAGCATTTT. This rearrangement joins TRBV6-2 or TRBV6-3 to TRBJ1-5; D not resolved. Germline CDR1 and CDR2: MNHEY and SVGEGT. The CDR3 is made up of 13 amino acids. The V end lost 2 bases, the J end lost 6 bases, and 8 bases lay between the germline ends.

The sample holds many counts of this clonotype. The rearrangement joins TRBV18 to TRBJ2-7; no firm D call. Trimming pared 1 base from V and 0 bases from J, leaving 13 bases between. The CDR3 contains 16 residues. Germline assignment: CDR1 KGHSH and CDR2 LQKENI. The CDR3 nucleotides read TGTGCCAGCTCACCACGTGGAACTTACTCCTCCTACGAGCAGTACTTC. Protein: CASSPRGTYSSYEQYF.

This clonotype showed up just a few times. V usage is TRBV5-4 and J usage is TRBJ2-7; TRBD1 is a possible D gene (6 bases). Germline values: CDR1 SGHNT, CDR2 YYREEE (reference sequence). The CDR3 totals 14 residues. The V gene lost 2 bases and the J gene lost 7 bases, with 16 bases spanning the gap. CDR3 nucleotide sequence: TGTGCCAGCAGCTTAACAGGGTCTTGGGGGGAGCAGTACTTC. Protein product: CASSLTGSWGEQYF.